The clone carrying this TCR beta chain has a count of ten or more. This specimen comes from a study of CD8+CD57+ T cells in acquired aplastic anemia. Profiling of TCR beta VDJ combinations and CDR3 sequences used genomic DNA as template. TCRdb itself ran the reads through MiXCR, one entry per CDR3 protein. The repertoire consists of about 160,000 distinct CDR3 sequences, with about 50% occurring once and the leading ten covering 25% to 35%. Whoever was chosen for sequencing had shown CD8+CD57+ cell expansion by flow cytometry. The V gene lost 6 bases and the J gene lost 4 bases, with 14 bases spanning the gap. Per the germline V gene, CDR1 is KGHDR and CDR2 is SFDVKD. The CDR3 sequence is 14 residues long.

The source of this sequence is a human donor with aplastic anemia. The sequencing sample was made of sorted CD4+, CD8+, or CD8+CD57+ T cells (not recorded which) from PBMCs. The genes are TRBV24-1 and TRBJ1-2, with D perhaps TRBD1 (5 bases). CDR3 nucleotide sequence: TGTGCCACCAGTCCTCCGACAGACAGCTATGGCTACACCTTC. Translation: CATSPPTDSYGYTF.